Listed here are 7 T cell receptor beta chains from one sample, sequenced in a study of CXCR3-negative and CXCR3-positive naive CD8 T cells. Study results and limitations: CXCR3-positive naive cells carried more hydrophobic TRB CDR3s than CXCR3-negative ones.

5' RACE that incorporated UMI labels was used to prepare the TRB cDNA libraries. For each CDR3 protein, TCRdb gives one entry from its re-call of the 5' RACE reads, without DNA. The sample features roughly 55,000 distinct CDR3 sequences, with 0.55% to 0.6% in its top ten. Their recognized antigens are unknown. Sequencing input: naive CXCR3+ CD8+ T cells from blood. The subset denotes: CD45RO-CCR7+CD27+CD95- naive CD8+ T cells expressing CXCR3 (TNR3+). The receptors shown here come from a human donor in good health. Some clones in this sample may be carry-over from other donors' samples.

The chain links TRBV9 to TRBJ1-3. The germline V gene has CDR1 SGDLS and CDR2 YYNGEE. The CDR3 runs 14 residues. The CDR3 sequence: CASQREASGNTIYF.

V is TRBV4-1 and J is TRBJ2-7; there is no DNA to check the TCRdb D call of TRBD2. This CDR3 is 17 amino acids long. CDR1 and CDR2 (germline): MGHRA, YSYEKL. CDR3 amino acids: CASSQEVLAGPSYEQYF.

The chain joins TRBV29-1 to TRBJ2-2; TCRdb's D call, TRBD1, is unchecked because there is no DNA. The germline CDR1 and CDR2 sequences are SQVTM and ANQGSEA. The length of the CDR3 is 13 residues. The CDR3 region is CSVQGADTGELFF.

The rearrangement links TRBV5-5 to TRBJ2-6; with no DNA, the TCRdb D assignment of TRBD1 cannot be verified. The CDR3 is 16 residues long. The germline CDR1 and CDR2 sequences are SGHKS and YYEKEE (reference sequence). This chain's CDR3 is CASSPVGSPGANVLTF.

This chain connects TRBV4-1 to TRBJ2-5; the D gene TCRdb calls, TRBD2, cannot be checked with no DNA. Germline V lookup: CDR1 MGHRA, CDR2 YSYEKL. The CDR3 extends over 17 amino acids. The CDR3 loop reads CASSRKQSSGRGETQYF.

V usage is TRBV14 and J usage is TRBJ2-1; the D call from TCRdb, TRBD2, cannot be confirmed without DNA. The V gene's germline CDR1 is SGHDN and CDR2 FVKESK. This CDR3 region has 13 residues. CDR3 sequence: CASSPTSSYEQFF.

The rearrangement joins TRBV6-5 to TRBJ2-5; TCRdb outputs TRBD1, but without DNA this stays unchecked. The CDR3 totals 13 residues. Germline V gene data show CDR1 as MNHEY and CDR2 as SVGAGI. The CDR3 loop reads CASSVGQGGTQYF.